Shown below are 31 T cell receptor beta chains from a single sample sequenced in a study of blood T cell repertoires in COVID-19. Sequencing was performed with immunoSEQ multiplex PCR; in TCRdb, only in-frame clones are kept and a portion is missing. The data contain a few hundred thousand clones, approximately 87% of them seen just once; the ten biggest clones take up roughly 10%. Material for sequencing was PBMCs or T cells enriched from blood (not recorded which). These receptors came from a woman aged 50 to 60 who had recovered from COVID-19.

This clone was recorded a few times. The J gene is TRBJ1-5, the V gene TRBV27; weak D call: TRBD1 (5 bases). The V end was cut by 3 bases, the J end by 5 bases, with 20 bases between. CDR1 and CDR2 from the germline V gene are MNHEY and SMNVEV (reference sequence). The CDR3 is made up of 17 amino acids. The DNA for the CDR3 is TGTGCCAGCAGTTTTCCTAAATCAGGGATTACCGATCAGCCCCAGCATTTT. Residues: CASSFPKSGITDQPQHF.

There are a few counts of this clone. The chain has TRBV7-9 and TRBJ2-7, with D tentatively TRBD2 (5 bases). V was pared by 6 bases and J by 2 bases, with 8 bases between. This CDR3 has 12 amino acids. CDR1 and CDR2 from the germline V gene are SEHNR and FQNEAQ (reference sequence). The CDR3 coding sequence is TGTGCCAGCAGGGACGGGACCTACGAGCAGTACTTC. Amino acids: CASRDGTYEQYF. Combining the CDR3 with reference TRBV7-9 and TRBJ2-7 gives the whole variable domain DTGVSQNPRHKITKRGQNVTFRCDPISEHNRLYWYRQTLGQGPEFLTYFQNEAQLEKSRLLSDRFSAERPKGSFSTLEIQRTEQGDSAMYLCASRDGTYEQYFGPGTRLTVT.

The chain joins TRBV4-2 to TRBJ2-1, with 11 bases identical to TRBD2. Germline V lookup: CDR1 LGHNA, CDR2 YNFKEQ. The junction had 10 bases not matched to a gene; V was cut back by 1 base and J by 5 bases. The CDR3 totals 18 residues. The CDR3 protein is CASSQVHSGGDHDNEQFF. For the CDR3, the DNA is TGTGCCAGCAGCCAAGTTCATAGCGGGGGGGACCACGACAATGAGCAGTTCTTC.

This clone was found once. The chain's CDR3 is CASSDSNGGEAFF. CDR3 bases: TGTGCCAGCAGTGACTCGAACGGGGGTGAAGCTTTCTTT. The rearrangement joins TRBV6-4 to TRBJ1-1, with D perhaps matching TRBD1 (5 bases). Germline V CDR1 and CDR2: MRHNA, SNTAGT. The V end was cut by 0 bases, the J end by 7 bases, with 9 bases between. The CDR3 runs 13 residues.

The DNA of the CDR3 is TGCGCCAGCAGCTTTGGAGCGGGGGGGTCTAGCACAGATACGCAGTATTTT. It yields the protein CASSFGAGGSSTDTQYF. The chain is built from TRBV5-1 and TRBJ2-3; the match to TRBD2 covers 10 bases. Germline values: CDR1 SGHRS, CDR2 YFSETQ. The CDR3 runs to 17 residues. V shed 2 bases and J 0 bases; nucleotides not matched to a gene: 6. The variable domain in full, with the rest retrieved from reference TRBV5-1 and TRBJ2-3, is KAGVTQTPRYLIKTRGQQVTLSCSPISGHRSVSWYQQTPGQGLQFLFEYFSETQRNKGNFPGRFSGRQFSNSRSEMNVSTLELGDSALYLCASSFGAGGSSTDTQYFGPGTRLTVL.

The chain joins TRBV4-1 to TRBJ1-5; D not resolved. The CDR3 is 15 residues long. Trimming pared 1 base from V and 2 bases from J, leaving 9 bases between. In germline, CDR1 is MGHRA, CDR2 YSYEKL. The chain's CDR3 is CASSQGRGGNQPQHF. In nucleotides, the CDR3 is TGCGCCAGCAGCCAAGGCCGCGGGGGCAATCAGCCCCAGCATTTT.

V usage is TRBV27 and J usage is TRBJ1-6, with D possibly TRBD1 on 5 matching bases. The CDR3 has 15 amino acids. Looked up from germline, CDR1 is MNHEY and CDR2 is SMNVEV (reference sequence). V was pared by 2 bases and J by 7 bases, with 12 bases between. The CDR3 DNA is TGTGCCAGCAGTTTAAGCGCGACAGCGAATTCACCCCTCCACTTT. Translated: CASSLSATANSPLHF.

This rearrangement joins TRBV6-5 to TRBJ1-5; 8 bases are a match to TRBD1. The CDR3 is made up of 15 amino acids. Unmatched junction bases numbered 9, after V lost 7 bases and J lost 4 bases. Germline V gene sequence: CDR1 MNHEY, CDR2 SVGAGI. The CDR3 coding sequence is TGTGCCAGCAATACCCAGGGGGCCCGTAATCAGCCCCAGCATTTT. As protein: CASNTQGARNQPQHF.

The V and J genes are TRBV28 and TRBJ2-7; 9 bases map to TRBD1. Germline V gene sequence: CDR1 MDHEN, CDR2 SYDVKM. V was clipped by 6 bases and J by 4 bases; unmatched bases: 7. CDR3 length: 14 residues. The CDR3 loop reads CASSRDRVGYEQYF. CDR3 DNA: TGTGCCAGCAGCAGGGACAGGGTTGGGTACGAGCAGTACTTC.

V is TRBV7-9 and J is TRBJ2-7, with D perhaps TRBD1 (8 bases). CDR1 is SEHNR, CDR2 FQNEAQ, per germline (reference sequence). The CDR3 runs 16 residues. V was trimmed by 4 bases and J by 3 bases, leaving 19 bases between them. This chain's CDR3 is CASSSNGQGLSYEQYF. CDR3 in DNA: TGTGCCAGCAGCTCCAACGGACAGGGACTAAGCTACGAGCAGTACTTC.

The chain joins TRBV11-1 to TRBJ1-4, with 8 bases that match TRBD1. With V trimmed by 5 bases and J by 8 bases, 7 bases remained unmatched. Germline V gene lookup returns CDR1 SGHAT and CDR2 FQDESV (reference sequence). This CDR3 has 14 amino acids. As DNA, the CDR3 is TGTGCCAGCAGCCAACAGGGGGTTGGAGAAAAACTGTTTTTT. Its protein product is CASSQQGVGEKLFF.

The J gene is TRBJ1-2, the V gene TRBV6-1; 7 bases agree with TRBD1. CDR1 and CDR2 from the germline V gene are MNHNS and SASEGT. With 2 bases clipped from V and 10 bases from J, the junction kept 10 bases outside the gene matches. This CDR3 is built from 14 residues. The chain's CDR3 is CASSEYLRGPDYTF. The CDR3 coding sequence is TGTGCCAGCAGTGAATATCTGAGGGGGCCTGACTACACCTTC.

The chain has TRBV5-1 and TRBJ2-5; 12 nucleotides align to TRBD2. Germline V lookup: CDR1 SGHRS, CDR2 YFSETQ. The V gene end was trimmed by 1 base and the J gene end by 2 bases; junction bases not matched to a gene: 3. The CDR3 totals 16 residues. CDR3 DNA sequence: TGCGCCAGCAGCTTGAGGCTAGCGGGGGGGCAAGAGACCCAGTACTTC. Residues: CASSLRLAGGQETQYF.

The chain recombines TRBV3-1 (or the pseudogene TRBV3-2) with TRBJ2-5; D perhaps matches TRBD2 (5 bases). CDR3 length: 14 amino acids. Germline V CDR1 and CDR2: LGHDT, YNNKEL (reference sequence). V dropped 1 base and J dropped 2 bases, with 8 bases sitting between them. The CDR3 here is CASSQARGQETQYF. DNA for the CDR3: TGTGCCAGCAGCCAAGCCCGCGGGCAAGAGACCCAGTACTTC.

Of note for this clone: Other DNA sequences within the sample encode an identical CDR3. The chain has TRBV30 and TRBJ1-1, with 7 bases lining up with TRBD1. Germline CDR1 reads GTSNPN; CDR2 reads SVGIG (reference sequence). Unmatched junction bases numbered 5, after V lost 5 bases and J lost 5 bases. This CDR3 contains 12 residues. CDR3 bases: TGTGCCTGGGACAGGGCGGATACTGAAGCTTTCTTT. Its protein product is CAWDRADTEAFF.

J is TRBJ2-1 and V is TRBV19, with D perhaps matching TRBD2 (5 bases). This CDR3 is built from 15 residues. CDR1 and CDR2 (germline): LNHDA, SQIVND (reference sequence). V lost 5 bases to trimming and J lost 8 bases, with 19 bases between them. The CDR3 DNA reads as TGTGCCAGTAGTCCCGCTAGAGGGTCCGTCGATGAGCAGTTCTTC. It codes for CASSPARGSVDEQFF.

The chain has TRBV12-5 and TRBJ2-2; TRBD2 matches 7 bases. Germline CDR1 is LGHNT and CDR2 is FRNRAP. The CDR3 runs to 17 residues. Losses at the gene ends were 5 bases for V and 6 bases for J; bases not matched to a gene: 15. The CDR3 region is CASGALALALIAGELFF. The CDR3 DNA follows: TGTGCTAGTGGTGCCTTAGCACTAGCGCTGATCGCCGGGGAGCTGTTTTTT.

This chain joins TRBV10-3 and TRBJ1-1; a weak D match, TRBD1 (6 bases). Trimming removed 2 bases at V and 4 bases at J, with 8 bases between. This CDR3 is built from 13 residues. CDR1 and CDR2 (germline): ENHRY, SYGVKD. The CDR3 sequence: CAISEGQTTEAFF. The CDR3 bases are TGTGCCATCAGTGAGGGACAGACCACTGAAGCTTTCTTT.

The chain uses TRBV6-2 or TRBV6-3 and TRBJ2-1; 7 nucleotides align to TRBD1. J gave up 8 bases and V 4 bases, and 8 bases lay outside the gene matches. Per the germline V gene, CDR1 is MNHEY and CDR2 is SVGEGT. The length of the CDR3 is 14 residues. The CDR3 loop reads CASSFGTAVHEQFF. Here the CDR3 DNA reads TGTGCCAGCAGTTTTGGGACAGCCGTACATGAGCAGTTCTTC.

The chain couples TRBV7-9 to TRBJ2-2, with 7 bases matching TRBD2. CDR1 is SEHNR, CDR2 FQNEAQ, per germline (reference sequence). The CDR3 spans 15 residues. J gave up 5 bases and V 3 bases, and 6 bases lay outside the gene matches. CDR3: CASSLSAGHTGELFF. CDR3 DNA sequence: TGTGCCAGCAGCTTGTCAGCGGGGCATACCGGGGAGCTGTTTTTT.

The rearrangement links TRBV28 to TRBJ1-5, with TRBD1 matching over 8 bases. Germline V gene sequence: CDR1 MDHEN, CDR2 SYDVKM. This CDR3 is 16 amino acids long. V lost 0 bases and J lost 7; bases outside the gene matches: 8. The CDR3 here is CASSLWAGGVGQPQHF. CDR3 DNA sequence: TGTGCCAGCAGTTTATGGGCAGGGGGCGTAGGGCAGCCCCAGCATTTT.

CDR3 residues: CASSHDRLGPQHF. The CDR3 nucleotides are TGTGCCAGCAGTCACGACAGGTTAGGGCCCCAGCATTTT. The genes are TRBV28 and TRBJ1-5; D perhaps matches TRBD1 (6 bases). Trimming removed 5 bases at V and 9 bases at J, with 14 bases between. This CDR3 is built from 13 residues. Germline CDR1 MDHEN, CDR2 SYDVKM. Together with reference TRBV28 and TRBJ1-5, the CDR3 gives the full variable domain: DVKVTQSSRYLVKRTGEKVFLECVQDMDHENMFWYRQDPGLGLRLIYFSYDVKMKEKGDIPEGYSVSREKKERFSLILESASTNQTSMYLCASSHDRLGPQHFGDGTRLSIL.

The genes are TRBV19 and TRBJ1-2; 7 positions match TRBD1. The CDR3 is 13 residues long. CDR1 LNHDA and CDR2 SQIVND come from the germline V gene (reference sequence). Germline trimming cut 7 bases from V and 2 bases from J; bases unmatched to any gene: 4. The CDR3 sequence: CASTLGQNYGYTF. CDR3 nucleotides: TGTGCCAGTACCCTGGGACAGAACTATGGCTACACCTTC. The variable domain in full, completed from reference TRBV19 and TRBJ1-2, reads DGGITQSPKYLFRKEGQNVTLSCEQNLNHDAMYWYRQDPGQGLRLIYYSQIVNDFQKGDIAEGYSVSREKKESFPLTVTSAQKNPTAFYLCASTLGQNYGYTFGSGTRLTVV.

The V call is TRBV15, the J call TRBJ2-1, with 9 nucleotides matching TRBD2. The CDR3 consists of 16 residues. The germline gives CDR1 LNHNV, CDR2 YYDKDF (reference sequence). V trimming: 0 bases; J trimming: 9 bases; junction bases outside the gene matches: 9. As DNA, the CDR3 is TGTGCCACCAGCAGAGATCGGGTGCGGGGGGGCACTGAGCAGTTCTTC. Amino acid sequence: CATSRDRVRGGTEQFF. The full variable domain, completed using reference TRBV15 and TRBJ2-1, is DAMVIQNPRYQVTQFGKPVTLSCSQTLNHNVMYWYQQKSSQAPKLLFHYYDKDFNNEADTPDNFQSRRPNTSFCFLDIRSPGLGDTAMYLCATSRDRVRGGTEQFFGPGTRLTVL.

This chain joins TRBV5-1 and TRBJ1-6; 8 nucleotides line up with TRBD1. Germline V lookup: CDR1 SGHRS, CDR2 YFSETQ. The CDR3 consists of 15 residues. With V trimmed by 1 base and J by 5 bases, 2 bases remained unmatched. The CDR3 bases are TGCGCCAGCAGCTTGTTGGACAGGGATAATTCACCCCTCCACTTT. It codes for CASSLLDRDNSPLHF. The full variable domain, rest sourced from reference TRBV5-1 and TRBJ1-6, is KAGVTQTPRYLIKTRGQQVTLSCSPISGHRSVSWYQQTPGQGLQFLFEYFSETQRNKGNFPGRFSGRQFSNSRSEMNVSTLELGDSALYLCASSLLDRDNSPLHFGNGTRLTVT.

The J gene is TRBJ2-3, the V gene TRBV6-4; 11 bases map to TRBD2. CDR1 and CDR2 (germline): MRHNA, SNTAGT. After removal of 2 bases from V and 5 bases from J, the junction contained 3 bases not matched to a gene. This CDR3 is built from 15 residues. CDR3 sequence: CASSDGTSGRDTQYF. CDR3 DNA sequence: TGTGCCAGCAGTGACGGGACTAGCGGAAGAGATACGCAGTATTTT.

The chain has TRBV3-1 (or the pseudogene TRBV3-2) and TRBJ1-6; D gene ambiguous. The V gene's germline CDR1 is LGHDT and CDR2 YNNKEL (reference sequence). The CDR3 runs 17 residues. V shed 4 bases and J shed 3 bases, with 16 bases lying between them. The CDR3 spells CASSPPSLAYYNSPLHF. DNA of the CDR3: TGTGCCAGCAGCCCCCCGAGTCTAGCTTACTATAATTCACCCCTCCACTTT.

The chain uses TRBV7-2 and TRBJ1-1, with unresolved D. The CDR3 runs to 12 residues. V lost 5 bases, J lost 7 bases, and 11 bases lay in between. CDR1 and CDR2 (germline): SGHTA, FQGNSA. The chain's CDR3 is CASSLTRGEAFF. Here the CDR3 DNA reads TGTGCCAGCAGCCTAACCCGAGGTGAAGCTTTCTTT.

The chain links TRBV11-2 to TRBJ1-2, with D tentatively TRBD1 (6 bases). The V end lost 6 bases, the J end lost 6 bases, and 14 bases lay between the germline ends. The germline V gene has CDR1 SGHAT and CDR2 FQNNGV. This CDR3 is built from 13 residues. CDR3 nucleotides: TGTGCCAGCAGTTTGGGGGCAGCCGATGGCTACACCTTC. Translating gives CASSLGAADGYTF. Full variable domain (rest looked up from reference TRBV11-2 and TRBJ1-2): EAGVAQSPRYKIIEKRQSVAFWCNPISGHATLYWYQQILGQGPKLLIQFQNNGVVDDSQLPKDRFSAERLKGVDSTLKIQPAKLEDSAVYLCASSLGAADGYTFGSGTRLTVV.

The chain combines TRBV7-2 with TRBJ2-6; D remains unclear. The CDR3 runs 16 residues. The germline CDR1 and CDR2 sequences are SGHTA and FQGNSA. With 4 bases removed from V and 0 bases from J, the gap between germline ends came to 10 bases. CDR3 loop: CASSSQVASGANVLTF. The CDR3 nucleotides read TGTGCCAGCAGCTCGCAAGTGGCCTCTGGGGCCAACGTCCTGACTTTC. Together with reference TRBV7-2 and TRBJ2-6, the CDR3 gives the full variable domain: GAGVSQSPSNKVTEKGKDVELRCDPISGHTALYWYRQSLGQGLEFLIYFQGNSAPDKSGLPSDRFSAERTGGSVSTLTIQRTQQEDSAVYLCASSSQVASGANVLTFGAGSRLTVL.

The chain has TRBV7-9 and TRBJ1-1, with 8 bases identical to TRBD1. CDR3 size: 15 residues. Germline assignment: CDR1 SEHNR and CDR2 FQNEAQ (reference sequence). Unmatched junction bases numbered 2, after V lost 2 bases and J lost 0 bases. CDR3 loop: CASSLLGQVNTEAFF. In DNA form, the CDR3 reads TGTGCCAGCAGCTTATTGGGACAGGTGAACACTGAAGCTTTCTTT.